Sequencing of this T cell receptor beta chain was carried out in a study of identical twins. This clonotype has a count of ten or more. The CDR3 is 14 amino acids. V lost 3 bases and J lost 0, with 6 bases in between. Germline V gives CDR1 KGHSH, CDR2 LQKENI. TCRdb passed the 5' RACE reads through MiXCR, listing each CDR3 protein once. Among some 790,000 distinct CDR3 sequences listed, roughly 18% were seen once. This sample was shared with a second study, whose subject was T cells expressing NK-cell markers. That paper adds: HCMV seropositivity marked most of the eight sequenced donors; one was seronegative. In a group of 5 or 6 donors, dominant NKG2C+ clonotypes represented about 1.0-7.5% of CD8+ T cells. Among several donors, these clonotypes also ranked first in the CD3+CD56-NKG2C+ fraction. Expanded clones of NKG2C+ T cells had an unclear HCMV specificity.

The V call is TRBV18, the J call TRBJ2-1, with D hard to call. Material for sequencing was PBMCs. The receptor was derived from a woman under 30 in good health. Here the CDR3 DNA reads TGTGCCAGCTCACCCACGAGCTCCTACAATGAGCAGTTCTTC. Translating gives CASSPTSSYNEQFF. Based on the CDR3 plus reference TRBV18 and TRBJ2-1, the full variable domain is NAGVMQNPRHLVRRRGQEARLRCSPMKGHSHVYWYRQLPEEGLKFMVYLQKENIIDESGMPKERFSAEFPKEGPSILRIQQVVRGDSAAYFCASSPTSSYNEQFFGPGTRLTVL.